This T cell receptor (beta chain) was recorded in a study of cytomegalovirus exposure and HLA in healthy donors. Whole-study context: Ancestry clustering placed around 81% of approximately 370 genotyped donors in the Caucasian-associated cluster. Study-wide findings and caveats: In vitro checks showed that a few CMV-associated chains really do target CMV antigens. After further analysis at a later stage, 16,951 TCR beta sequences were associated with HLA alleles at 0.05 false discovery rate. The study reported that TCR beta sequences accurately predicted HLA-A and HLA-B alleles in most subjects.

Primers: 60 Vbeta forward and 13 Jbeta reverse. Assay used: immunoSEQ multiplex PCR; TCRdb lists only in-frame clones, some missing. In the table there are about 150,000 clones, roughly 75% of which are singletons. V was clipped by 5 bases and J by 6 bases, with 10 bases between them. Germline CDR1 GTSNPN, CDR2 SVGIG (reference sequence). The CDR3 extends over 12 amino acids. About this clone: Its target is not known.

This TCR derives from a man younger than 30 in good health and CMV-seropositive. This chain connects TRBV30 to TRBJ2-2, with D possibly TRBD2 on 6 matching bases. The specimen sequenced was PBMCs. Here the CDR3 reads CAWSGVPGELFF. CDR3 nucleotide sequence: TGTGCCTGGTCGGGGGTCCCCGGGGAGCTGTTTTTT.